This T cell receptor beta chain is drawn from a study of blood T cell repertoires in COVID-19. Study in general: From the United States, Italy and Spain came samples of acute and convalescent COVID-19. In each case, the material was cDNA or gDNA derived from T cells, B-cell-depleted T cells, or PBMCs.

This clone was detected once. Authors' processing steps: Nucleated cell counts were estimated from reference gene primer amplification. Sequencing used immunoSEQ multiplex PCR; TCRdb keeps in-frame clones, though not all of them. From that table come the V and J calls and clone size; the DNA was used to work out D and trimming. This sample has 200,000 to 250,000 clones, with 84% found just once. Germline CDR1 reads ENHRY; CDR2 reads SYGVKD. Trimming took off 5 bases at V and 5 bases at J, with 10 bases between the two ends. The CDR3 contains 12 residues. This chain links TRBV10-3 with TRBJ2-7, with D possibly matching TRBD2 (5 bases). Specimen: peripheral blood. The TCR originated in a woman older than 75 with active or convalescent COVID-19. This chain's CDR3 is CAISFRGDEQYF. CDR3 sequence (DNA): TGTGCCATCAGTTTCCGGGGAGACGAGCAGTACTTC.